These 25 T cell receptor beta chains share one sample of origin, sequenced in a study of T cell responses to AZD1222 COVID-19 vaccine (dated by TCRdb to the early 2020s). The meaning of the sample's time point label: baseline before first vaccination. Library preparation used the immunoSEQ multiplex PCR assay. Held by TCRdb, this immuneACCESS table contains in-frame sequences only and omits some clones. Under half of the omission traces to an unresolved V gene where checked; the cause of the rest is unknown. This sample lists 150,000 to 200,000 clones; about 90% were detected once. Approximately 2.5% of the sample is taken by the ten largest. The sequenced sample was peripheral blood, obtained on day 0 of AZD1222 vaccination. These receptors were collected from an adult in good health.

The rearrangement joins TRBV7-9 to TRBJ1-2; D might be TRBD1 (5 bases). CDR3 length: 14 residues. V lost 3 bases, J lost 3 bases, and 11 bases lay in between. Per the germline V gene, CDR1 is SEHNR and CDR2 is FQNEAQ (reference sequence). The CDR3 is CASSLAGSDYGYTF. Written as DNA, the CDR3 is TGTGCCAGCAGCTTGGCAGGGAGTGACTATGGCTACACCTTC.

V usage is TRBV27 and J usage is TRBJ2-7; tentatively, D is TRBD2 (5 bases). There are 15 residues in the CDR3. V gave up 6 bases and J gave up 2 bases, with 17 bases separating them. Per germline, CDR1 MNHEY and CDR2 SMNVEV (reference sequence). The DNA of the CDR3 is TGTGCCAGCAGGCCGAACCCCGGGGAGACCTACGAGCAGTACTTC. This encodes CASRPNPGETYEQYF.

This chain links TRBV18 with TRBJ2-3, with 7 nucleotides matching TRBD2. Germline V CDR1 and CDR2: KGHSH, LQKENI. V was pared by 1 base and J by 6 bases, with 10 bases of the junction left unmatched. The CDR3 is 16 amino acids. CDR3 DNA sequence: TGTGCCAGCTCACCACAAAAGGTGGGAGGGCGGGATACGCAGTATTTT. This sequence encodes CASSPQKVGGRDTQYF.

The chain employs TRBV3-1 (or the pseudogene TRBV3-2) and TRBJ1-6, with TRBD1 matching 8 bases. CDR1 is LGHDT and CDR2 is YNNKEL in the germline V gene (reference sequence). V was clipped by 8 bases and J by 9 bases; unmatched bases: 3. This CDR3 has 12 amino acids. This chain's CDR3 is CASEGQGSPLHF. The CDR3 coding sequence is TGTGCCAGCGAAGGACAGGGTTCACCCCTCCACTTT.

The gene calls are TRBV5-1 and TRBJ1-6; D ambiguous. The CDR3 runs to 14 residues. V was pared by 0 bases and J by 6 bases, with 7 bases between. The germline gives CDR1 SGHRS, CDR2 YFSETQ. Here the CDR3 reads CASSLDGGNSPLHF. CDR3 in DNA: TGCGCCAGCAGCTTGGACGGAGGTAATTCACCCCTCCACTTT.

This clone is a singleton in its sample. The chain combines TRBV2 with TRBJ2-7; D uncertain. The CDR3 has 14 residues. The V gene lost 8 bases and the J gene lost 2 bases, with 16 bases spanning the gap. Germline V gives CDR1 SNHLY, CDR2 FYNNEI. CDR3 in amino acids: CASGPPGGAYEQYF. For the CDR3, the DNA is TGTGCCAGCGGGCCGCCGGGTGGCGCCTACGAGCAGTACTTC.

Of note for this clone: This sample also contains other DNA sequences that code for the same CDR3. J is TRBJ2-7 and V is TRBV6-1, with TRBD1 identical over 9 bases. With 2 bases clipped from V and 1 base from J, the junction kept 3 bases outside the gene matches. Germline CDR1 is MNHNS and CDR2 is SASEGT. This CDR3 has 15 amino acids. The CDR3 DNA reads TGTGCCAGCAGTGAACCCGGGACAGGGTCCTACGAGCAGTACTTC. It codes for CASSEPGTGSYEQYF.

This chain connects TRBV7-9 to TRBJ2-1; D is possibly TRBD1 or TRBD2 (5 bases each). Per germline, CDR1 SEHNR and CDR2 FQNEAQ (reference sequence). V lost 5 bases, J lost 8 bases, and 19 bases lay in between. The CDR3 totals 15 residues. CDR3 sequence: CASSHPGTLDDEQFF. The DNA for the CDR3 is TGTGCCAGCAGCCATCCGGGGACGCTTGATGATGAGCAGTTCTTC.

The V and J genes are TRBV28 and TRBJ1-4; unclear D gene. Germline lookup yields CDR1 MDHEN and CDR2 SYDVKM. The V gene lost 5 bases and the J gene lost 7 bases, with 20 bases spanning the gap. This CDR3 has 16 amino acids. In DNA, the CDR3 is TGTGCCAGCAGTCGCCTCGTGGGAGGACGTACTGAAAAACTGTTTTTT. Protein product: CASSRLVGGRTEKLFF.

The chain uses TRBV18 and TRBJ1-3; 10 bases are a match to TRBD1. The CDR3 sequence is 16 residues long. The trim removed 5 bases at V and 4 bases at J, leaving 8 bases unmatched. Germline loops: CDR1 KGHSH, CDR2 LQKENI. The CDR3: CASSASGTGDGNTIYF. In DNA, the CDR3 is TGTGCCAGCTCAGCGTCCGGGACAGGGGACGGAAACACCATATATTTT.

The chain is built from TRBV5-1 and TRBJ1-1; the D is unclear. This CDR3 is 13 amino acids long. Germline CDR1 and CDR2: SGHRS and YFSETQ. The V end was cut by 0 bases, the J end by 2 bases, with 5 bases between. CDR3 protein: CASSLAPNTEAFF. CDR3 nucleotide sequence: TGCGCCAGCAGCTTGGCGCCCAACACTGAAGCTTTCTTT.

The chain combines TRBV5-6 with TRBJ1-4; D unclear. The CDR3 is made up of 15 amino acids. Trimming pared 4 bases from V and 7 bases from J, leaving 17 bases between. Germline CDR1 SGHDT, CDR2 YYEEEE. As DNA, the CDR3 is TGTGCCAGCAGCCGCCGGAGGTTTTACGGTGAAAAACTGTTTTTT. Its protein is CASSRRRFYGEKLFF. Variable domain in full (rest from reference TRBV5-6 and TRBJ1-4): DAGVTQSPTHLIKTRGQQVTLRCSPKSGHDTVSWYQQALGQGPQFIFQYYEEEERQRGNFPDRFSGHQFPNYSSELNVNALLLGDSALYLCASSRRRFYGEKLFFGSGTQLSVL.

This sequence joins TRBV28 and TRBJ1-5, with a possible D match to TRBD1 (6 bases). V lost 8 bases and J 8 bases, leaving 16 bases between the germline ends. The length of the CDR3 is 13 residues. Germline V CDR1 and CDR2: MDHEN, SYDVKM. CDR3 loop: CASGGTGLKPQHF. CDR3 DNA: TGTGCCAGCGGGGGAACAGGGTTAAAGCCCCAGCATTTT.

The V and J genes are TRBV18 and TRBJ2-7; D is perhaps TRBD2 (7 bases). The CDR3 extends over 17 amino acids. V lost 0 bases and J lost 0, with 15 bases in between. Germline values: CDR1 KGHSH, CDR2 LQKENI. CDR3 protein: CASSPPGGGPHSYEQYF. In DNA form, the CDR3 reads TGTGCCAGCTCACCACCGGGAGGGGGTCCCCACTCCTACGAGCAGTACTTC. Looking up the rest from reference TRBV18 and TRBJ2-7 gives the full variable domain: NAGVMQNPRHLVRRRGQEARLRCSPMKGHSHVYWYRQLPEEGLKFMVYLQKENIIDESGMPKERFSAEFPKEGPSILRIQQVVRGDSAAYFCASSPPGGGPHSYEQYFGPGTRLTVT.

A few counts support this clone. This rearrangement joins TRBV6-1 to TRBJ2-3, with 8 bases lining up with TRBD1. After removal of 4 bases from V and 4 bases from J, the junction contained 10 bases not matched to a gene. The CDR3 covers 16 residues. Germline V gives CDR1 MNHNS, CDR2 SASEGT. The CDR3, as DNA: TGTGCCAGCAGTGCCGTGGCAGGGGGCGCGTCAGATACGCAGTATTTT. It specifies CASSAVAGGASDTQYF.

J is TRBJ1-2 and V is TRBV6-2 or TRBV6-3; tentatively, D is TRBD1 (5 bases). V was cut by 5 bases and J by 5 bases, with 9 bases left in between. Germline V gene lookup returns CDR1 MNHEY and CDR2 SVGEGT. The CDR3 is 12 amino acids. CDR3 DNA: TGTGCCAGCAGTACTCAGGGTTATGGCTACACCTTC. Protein: CASSTQGYGYTF.

The rearrangement uses TRBV30 and TRBJ1-2; D remains ambiguous. The CDR3 runs 12 residues. Germline lookup yields CDR1 GTSNPN and CDR2 SVGIG (reference sequence). Trimming left V 1 base short and J 4 bases short, with 7 bases between. The CDR3 DNA sequence: TGTGCCTGGAGTGCAAAAGTCTATGGCTACACCTTC. It specifies CAWSAKVYGYTF.

The table lists this clone with a count of one. This chain uses TRBV19 with TRBJ2-1; the match to TRBD2 covers 12 bases. This CDR3 has 17 residues. The J segment lost 6 bases and the V segment lost 4 bases, leaving 10 bases of the junction unmatched. Germline V gene lookup returns CDR1 LNHDA and CDR2 SQIVND (reference sequence). The CDR3 spells CASSKGSPGLAGNEQFF. CDR3 in DNA: TGTGCCAGTAGTAAGGGATCGCCGGGACTAGCGGGCAATGAGCAGTTCTTC.

The rearrangement links TRBV20-1 to TRBJ2-7, with 7 bases identical to TRBD2. The J segment lost 0 bases and the V segment lost 6 bases, leaving 5 bases of the junction unmatched. The CDR3 spans 13 residues. From germline, CDR1 is DFQATT and CDR2 SNEGSKA (reference sequence). The CDR3 DNA reads as TGCAGTGCCAGTAGCGGGCTCTCCTACGAGCAGTACTTC. Protein: CSASSGLSYEQYF.

Only one count was recorded for this clone. The gene calls are TRBV28 and TRBJ2-7; no definite D call. The CDR3 is made up of 15 amino acids. Germline V gene data show CDR1 as MDHEN and CDR2 as SYDVKM. Trimming removed 2 bases from V and 1 base from J, with 12 bases in between. The chain's CDR3 is CASSLNPGPSYEQYF. CDR3 DNA sequence: TGTGCCAGCAGTTTAAATCCTGGGCCTTCCTACGAGCAGTACTTC.

CDR3 nucleotide sequence: TGTGCCAGCAGCCTAATACGTGTTGGACTAGTCACAGATACGCAGTATTTT. Its protein product is CASSLIRVGLVTDTQYF. The rearrangement joins TRBV11-2 to TRBJ2-3, with TRBD2 identical over 7 bases. Germline-derived CDR1 and CDR2 are SGHAT and FQNNGV. The CDR3 contains 17 residues. V was pared by 5 bases and J by 2 bases, with 13 bases of the junction left unmatched.

This rearrangement joins TRBV12-3 or TRBV12-4 to TRBJ1-1, with D tentatively TRBD1 (5 bases). V dropped 3 bases and J dropped 8 bases, with 13 bases sitting between them. CDR3 length: 13 residues. Here the CDR3 reads CASSFKEGREAFF. The CDR3 coding sequence is TGTGCCAGCAGTTTTAAGGAGGGACGGGAAGCTTTCTTT.

The chain employs TRBV4-1 and TRBJ2-7; 10 bases match TRBD1. This CDR3 is built from 15 residues. Trimming cost V 3 bases and J 4 bases; bases outside gene matches: 6. From germline, CDR1 is MGHRA and CDR2 YSYEKL. CDR3 in DNA: TGCGCCAGCAGCCAGGATGACAGGGGGCGGTACGAGCAGTACTTC. Encoded protein: CASSQDDRGRYEQYF.

The rearrangement uses TRBV18 and TRBJ2-5; D not resolved. Germline-derived CDR1 and CDR2 are KGHSH and LQKENI. V lost 4 bases and J 0 bases, leaving 3 bases between the germline ends. This CDR3 is built from 12 residues. The CDR3 sequence is CASSLYQETQYF. The DNA of the CDR3 is TGTGCCAGCTCACTATACCAAGAGACCCAGTACTTC.

The chain employs TRBV6-5 and TRBJ1-6; TRBD1 might be the D (5 bases). The CDR3 length is 13 residues. In germline, CDR1 is MNHEY, CDR2 SVGAGI. V was trimmed by 7 bases and J by 10 bases, leaving 14 bases between them. CDR3 residues: CASTQGHQSPLHF. The CDR3 nucleotides read TGTGCCAGCACCCAGGGCCATCAGTCACCCCTCCACTTT.